A single sample gave rise to the 14 T cell receptor beta chains below, sequenced in a study of cytomegalovirus exposure and HLA in healthy donors (dated 2017 in TCRdb). Library generation was performed with the immunoSEQ multiplex PCR assay. Drawn from immuneACCESS, this table holds only the in-frame rearrangements with V and J called that TCRdb kept. Clones are partly lost; checked studies trace under half to an unresolved V gene and leave the rest unexplained. In this sample the table shows 35,000 to 50,000 clones, roughly 93% of which occur a single time. Less than 2.5% of the sample belongs to the ten largest clones. The sequenced sample was PBMCs. The receptors were gathered from a woman aged 18 to 35 in good health and CMV-seronegative.

The rearrangement uses TRBV6-6 and TRBJ1-4; 7 nucleotides match TRBD1. Unmatched junction bases numbered 2, after V lost 2 bases and J lost 2 bases. The CDR3 consists of 15 residues. Germline values: CDR1 MNHNY, CDR2 SVGAGI (reference sequence). The CDR3 loop reads CASSYLQGTNEKLFF. The CDR3 bases are TGTGCCAGCAGTTACCTACAGGGGACTAATGAAAAACTGTTTTTT.

V usage is TRBV10-3 and J usage is TRBJ1-1; perhaps TRBD1 as D (6 bases). The CDR3 spans 13 residues. Deletions cut 6 bases from V and 3 bases from J, with 11 bases between. Germline values: CDR1 ENHRY, CDR2 SYGVKD. The CDR3 is CAIRRTEDTEAFF. CDR3 nucleotides: TGTGCCATCAGGCGGACAGAGGACACTGAAGCTTTCTTT.

The chain has TRBV5-6 and TRBJ1-1; TRBD1 aligns across 7 bases. Germline loops: CDR1 SGHDT, CDR2 YYEEEE. Trimming removed 4 bases from V and 9 bases from J; junction bases left unmatched: 6. This CDR3 comprises 12 residues. The CDR3 DNA is TGTGCCAGCAGCCCCGAAGGGGGCAAAGCTTTCTTT. This translates into CASSPEGGKAFF. The full variable domain, with the rest looked up from reference TRBV5-6 and TRBJ1-1, is DAGVTQSPTHLIKTRGQQVTLRCSPKSGHDTVSWYQQALGQGPQFIFQYYEEEERQRGNFPDRFSGHQFPNYSSELNVNALLLGDSALYLCASSPEGGKAFFGQGTRLTVV.

This clone was detected only once. The chain employs TRBV6-5 and TRBJ2-3; 7 nucleotides match TRBD2. The CDR3 totals 15 residues. Looked up from germline, CDR1 is MNHEY and CDR2 is SVGAGI. The junction had 3 bases not matched to a gene; V was cut back by 2 bases and J by 1 base. CDR3 amino acids: CASSYKRGGTDTQYF. Written as DNA, the CDR3 is TGTGCCAGCAGTTACAAGCGGGGCGGCACAGATACGCAGTATTTT.

The chain joins TRBV4-1 to TRBJ2-5; 7 bases are a match to TRBD1. CDR1 and CDR2 (germline): MGHRA, YSYEKL. The V gene end was trimmed by 1 base and the J gene end by 4 bases; junction bases not matched to a gene: 3. The CDR3 is 14 amino acids. DNA for the CDR3: TGCGCCAGCAGCCAAGGACAGGGTGGAGAGACCCAGTACTTC. It specifies CASSQGQGGETQYF.

V and J are TRBV18 and TRBJ1-1, with 8 bases that match TRBD1. With 1 base clipped from V and 5 bases from J, the junction kept 6 bases outside the gene matches. The CDR3 sequence is 15 residues long. The germline gives CDR1 KGHSH, CDR2 LQKENI. CDR3 region: CASSPLTGGSTEAFF. The CDR3 coding sequence is TGTGCCAGCTCACCACTAACAGGGGGAAGTACTGAAGCTTTCTTT.

V and J are TRBV10-2 and TRBJ2-1, with 9 bases identical to TRBD1. Germline-derived CDR1 and CDR2 are WSHSY and SAAADI. Germline trimming cut 2 bases from V and 9 bases from J; bases unmatched to any gene: 8. This CDR3 contains 15 residues. CDR3 sequence reads: CASSEPGQGKIEQFF. The CDR3 DNA follows: TGCGCCAGCAGTGAGCCGGGACAGGGAAAGATTGAGCAGTTCTTC.

This chain connects TRBV2 to TRBJ2-1; D might be TRBD1 (6 bases). The ends were cut back, 5 bases at V and 4 bases at J, with 15 bases in the middle. The CDR3 has 15 residues. Looked up from germline, CDR1 is SNHLY and CDR2 is FYNNEI. This CDR3 reads CASSTQGTRYNEQFF. The CDR3 DNA follows: TGTGCCAGCAGTACACAGGGTACTAGGTACAATGAGCAGTTCTTC.

V is TRBV5-1 and J is TRBJ1-5, with 7 bases aligning to TRBD1. Unmatched junction bases numbered 5, after V lost 4 bases and J lost 7 bases. In germline, CDR1 is SGHRS, CDR2 YFSETQ. The CDR3 is made up of 13 amino acids. CDR3 protein: CASSRTGEQPQHF. As DNA, the CDR3 is TGCGCCAGCAGCCGTACAGGGGAACAGCCCCAGCATTTT.

The CDR3 DNA reads TGCGCCAGCAGCCAAGCCCCGACAGGGAATCAGCCCCAGCATTTT. Translated, it gives CASSQAPTGNQPQHF. The V call is TRBV4-1, the J call TRBJ1-5, with 7 bases lining up with TRBD1. Germline V gives CDR1 MGHRA, CDR2 YSYEKL. Trimming at V came to 1 base and at J to 4 bases, leaving 4 bases not matched to a gene. This CDR3 has 15 amino acids.

The rearrangement uses TRBV6-1 and TRBJ1-2; D remains ambiguous. Trimming took 4 bases from V and 6 from J, leaving 15 bases between them. The V gene's germline CDR1 is MNHNS and CDR2 SASEGT. The CDR3 covers 14 residues. DNA of the CDR3: TGTGCCAGCAGTGTCCTACCCTCCTTGGATGGCTACACCTTC. The encoded protein is CASSVLPSLDGYTF.

V usage is TRBV10-3 and J usage is TRBJ2-2; 10 bases align to TRBD1. Germline V gene lookup returns CDR1 ENHRY and CDR2 SYGVKD. CDR3 length: 15 amino acids. V trimming: 6 bases; J trimming: 3 bases; junction bases outside the gene matches: 4. DNA for the CDR3: TGTGCCATCAGATCGGACAGGGGGGACACCGGGGAGCTGTTTTTT. Protein sequence: CAIRSDRGDTGELFF.

The genes are TRBV2 and TRBJ1-1; D gene unclear. V was pared by 5 bases and J by 6 bases, with 13 bases between. This CDR3 region has 13 residues. Germline V gives CDR1 SNHLY, CDR2 FYNNEI. The CDR3 DNA follows: TGTGCCAGCAGTCTAGCGGTTAAGGCTGAAGCTTTCTTT. Amino acid sequence: CASSLAVKAEAFF.

V is TRBV2 and J is TRBJ2-3, with 8 bases identical to TRBD1. The V gene's germline CDR1 is SNHLY and CDR2 FYNNEI. With 10 bases clipped from V and 3 bases from J, the junction kept 9 bases outside the gene matches. CDR3 size: 14 residues. DNA for the CDR3: TGTGCCACCTCCCCCCAGGGGGCAACAGATACGCAGTATTTT. This translates into CATSPQGATDTQYF.